One sample yielded the 5 T cell receptor beta chains listed below, sequenced in a study of T cell clones after liver transplantation. Profiled with immunoSEQ multiplex PCR; TCRdb holds only in-frame clones, not every one. Of more than 100,000 clones in the sample, around 80% were seen once. Sample: CD4+ T cells from blood, taken approximately 50 months after liver transplant. The origin of the receptors is a human patient who received a liver transplant. Some T cells may have originated in the graft donor.

The rearrangement links TRBV27 to TRBJ1-1, with D unclear. Per germline, CDR1 MNHEY and CDR2 SMNVEV (reference sequence). Trimming shortened V by 1 base and J by 5 bases, and 11 bases separated the two germline ends. This CDR3 is built from 14 residues. The CDR3 protein is CASSLLRGGTEAFF. The CDR3 nucleotides read TGTGCCAGCAGTTTATTGCGGGGTGGGACTGAAGCTTTCTTT.

The CDR3 bases are TGTGCCAGCAGTGACTTAATAGCGGGGGGCCAAAGAGAGACCCAGTACTTC. Its protein product is CASSDLIAGGQRETQYF. The chain has TRBV2 and TRBJ2-5; 10 nucleotides line up with TRBD2. From germline, CDR1 is SNHLY and CDR2 FYNNEI. CDR3 length equals 17 residues. J gave up 4 bases and V 3 bases, and 11 bases lay outside the gene matches.

The J gene is TRBJ1-5, the V gene TRBV30; 8 bases agree with TRBD1. This CDR3 spans 15 amino acids. Germline V CDR1 and CDR2: GTSNPN, SVGIG (reference sequence). After removal of 0 bases from V and 7 bases from J, the junction contained 8 bases not matched to a gene. The CDR3 loop reads CAWSVASGGRQPQHF. DNA for the CDR3: TGTGCCTGGAGTGTAGCCTCAGGGGGCCGACAGCCCCAGCATTTT.

The table lists this clone with a count of one. The V gene is TRBV7-9, the J gene TRBJ2-7; D perhaps matches TRBD1 (6 bases). The germline V gene encodes CDR1 SEHNR and CDR2 FQNEAQ (reference sequence). Trimming stripped 5 bases from V and 5 bases from J, with 19 bases between. The CDR3 consists of 15 residues. CDR3 nucleotides: TGTGCCAGCAGCAAGACGGGGCAGGGGCAAAACGAGCAGTACTTC. This translates into CASSKTGQGQNEQYF.

This CDR3 is CATKKAGTGANNEQFF. Written as DNA, the CDR3 is TGTGCCACTAAAAAAGCCGGGACAGGGGCCAACAATGAGCAGTTCTTC. The chain is built from TRBV19 and TRBJ2-1; 10 bases match TRBD1. CDR3 length equals 16 residues. CDR1 and CDR2 (germline): LNHDA, SQIVND (reference sequence). V lost 10 bases, J lost 5 bases, and 14 bases stayed unmatched.